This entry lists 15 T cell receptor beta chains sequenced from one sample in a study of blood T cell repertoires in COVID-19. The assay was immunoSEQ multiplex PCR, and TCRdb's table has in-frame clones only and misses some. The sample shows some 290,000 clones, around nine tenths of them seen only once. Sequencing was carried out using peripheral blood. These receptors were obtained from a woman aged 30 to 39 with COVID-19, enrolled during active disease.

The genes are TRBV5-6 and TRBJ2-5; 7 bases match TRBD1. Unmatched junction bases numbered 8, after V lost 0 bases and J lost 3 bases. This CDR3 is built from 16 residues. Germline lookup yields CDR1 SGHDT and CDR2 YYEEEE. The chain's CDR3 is CASSLGLRDREETQYF. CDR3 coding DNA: TGTGCCAGCAGCTTGGGGCTCCGGGACAGAGAAGAGACCCAGTACTTC.

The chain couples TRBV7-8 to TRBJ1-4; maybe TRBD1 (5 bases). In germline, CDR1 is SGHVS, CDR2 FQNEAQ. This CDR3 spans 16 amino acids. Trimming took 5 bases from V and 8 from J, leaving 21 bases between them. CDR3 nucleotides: TGTGCCAGCAGCGTAGATACAGGCGGCCTTTTCGAAAAACTGTTTTTT. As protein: CASSVDTGGLFEKLFF.

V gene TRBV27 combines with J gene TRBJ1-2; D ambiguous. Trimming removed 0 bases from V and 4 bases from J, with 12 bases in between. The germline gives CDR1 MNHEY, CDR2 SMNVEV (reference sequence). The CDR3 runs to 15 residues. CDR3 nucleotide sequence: TGTGCCAGCAGTTTATCCTCGGGAGGCCTCTATGGCTACACCTTC. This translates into CASSLSSGGLYGYTF.

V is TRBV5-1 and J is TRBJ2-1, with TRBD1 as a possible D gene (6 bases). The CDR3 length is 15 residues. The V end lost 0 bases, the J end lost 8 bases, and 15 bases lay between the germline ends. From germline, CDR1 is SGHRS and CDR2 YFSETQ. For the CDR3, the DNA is TGCGCCAGCAGCTTGGCGGCAGGGGTTGTGTATGAGCAGTTCTTC. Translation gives CASSLAAGVVYEQFF.

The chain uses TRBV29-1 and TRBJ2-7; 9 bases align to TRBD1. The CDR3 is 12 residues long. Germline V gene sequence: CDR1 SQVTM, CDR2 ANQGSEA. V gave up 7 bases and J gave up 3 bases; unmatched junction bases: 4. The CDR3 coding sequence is TGCAGCGGACAGGGGGAAAACTACGAGCAGTACTTC. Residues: CSGQGENYEQYF.

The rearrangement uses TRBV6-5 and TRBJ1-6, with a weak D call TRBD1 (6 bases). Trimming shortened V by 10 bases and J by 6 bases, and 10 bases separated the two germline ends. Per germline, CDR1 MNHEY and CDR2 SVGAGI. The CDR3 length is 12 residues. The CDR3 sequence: CATRTANSPLHF. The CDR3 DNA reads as TGTGCCACCAGGACAGCTAATTCACCCCTCCACTTT.

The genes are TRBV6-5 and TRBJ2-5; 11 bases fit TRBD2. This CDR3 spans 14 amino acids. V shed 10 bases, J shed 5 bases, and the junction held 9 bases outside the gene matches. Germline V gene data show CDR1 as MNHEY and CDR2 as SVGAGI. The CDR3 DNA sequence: TGTGCCACCGGGGCTAGCGGGGGGCGGGAGACCCAGTACTTC. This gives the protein CATGASGGRETQYF.

CDR3 protein: CASSLGGVVWQGGQPQHF. The CDR3 DNA reads as TGTGCCAGCAGCTTGGGGGGGGTGGTCTGGCAGGGCGGTCAGCCCCAGCATTTT. V and J are TRBV7-8 and TRBJ1-5; perhaps TRBD1 as D (5 bases). CDR3 length: 18 amino acids. The V gene's germline CDR1 is SGHVS and CDR2 FQNEAQ. With 3 bases removed from V and 6 bases from J, the gap between germline ends came to 24 bases.

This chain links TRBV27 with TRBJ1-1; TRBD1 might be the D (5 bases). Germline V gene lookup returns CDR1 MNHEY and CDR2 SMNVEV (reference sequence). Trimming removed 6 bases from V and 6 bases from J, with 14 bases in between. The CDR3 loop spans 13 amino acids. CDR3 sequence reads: CASSWSGVAEAFF. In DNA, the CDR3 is TGTGCCAGCAGCTGGTCGGGGGTCGCTGAAGCTTTCTTT.

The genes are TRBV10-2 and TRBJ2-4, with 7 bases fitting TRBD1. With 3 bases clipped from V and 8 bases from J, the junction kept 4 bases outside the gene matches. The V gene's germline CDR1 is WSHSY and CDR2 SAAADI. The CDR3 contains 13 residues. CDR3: CASSEDRVDIQYF. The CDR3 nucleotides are TGCGCCAGCAGTGAAGACAGGGTTGACATTCAGTACTTC.

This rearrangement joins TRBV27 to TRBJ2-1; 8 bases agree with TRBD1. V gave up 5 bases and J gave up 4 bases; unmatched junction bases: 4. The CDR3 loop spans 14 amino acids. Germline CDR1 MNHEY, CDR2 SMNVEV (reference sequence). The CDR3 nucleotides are TGTGCCAGCAGTCCCTGGACAGGGTACAATGAGCAGTTCTTC. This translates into CASSPWTGYNEQFF.

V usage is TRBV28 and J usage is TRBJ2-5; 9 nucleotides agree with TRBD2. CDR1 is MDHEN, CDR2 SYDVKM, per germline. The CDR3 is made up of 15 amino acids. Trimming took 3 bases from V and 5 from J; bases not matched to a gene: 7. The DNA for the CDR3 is TGTGCCAGCAGTTTTAGGCGGGGGGGATGGGAGACCCAGTACTTC. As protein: CASSFRRGGWETQYF.

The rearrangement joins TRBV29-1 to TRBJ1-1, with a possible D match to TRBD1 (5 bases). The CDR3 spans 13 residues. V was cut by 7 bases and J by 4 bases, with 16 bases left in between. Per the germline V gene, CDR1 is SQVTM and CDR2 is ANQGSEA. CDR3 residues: CSGIGQGITEAFF. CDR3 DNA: TGCAGCGGAATCGGGCAGGGTATCACTGAAGCTTTCTTT.

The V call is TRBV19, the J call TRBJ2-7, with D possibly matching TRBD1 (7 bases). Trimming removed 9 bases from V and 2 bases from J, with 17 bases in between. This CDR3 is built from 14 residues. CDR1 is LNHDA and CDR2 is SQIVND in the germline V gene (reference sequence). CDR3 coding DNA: TGTGCCAGCGGACAGGCCGGCGGGGCCTACGAGCAGTACTTC. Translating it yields CASGQAGGAYEQYF.

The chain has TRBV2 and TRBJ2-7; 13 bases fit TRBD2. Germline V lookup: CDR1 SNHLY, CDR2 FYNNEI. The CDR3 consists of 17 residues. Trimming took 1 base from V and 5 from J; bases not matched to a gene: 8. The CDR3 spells CASSEERTSGGVHEQYF. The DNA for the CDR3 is TGTGCCAGCAGTGAAGAGCGAACTAGCGGGGGGGTCCACGAGCAGTACTTC.